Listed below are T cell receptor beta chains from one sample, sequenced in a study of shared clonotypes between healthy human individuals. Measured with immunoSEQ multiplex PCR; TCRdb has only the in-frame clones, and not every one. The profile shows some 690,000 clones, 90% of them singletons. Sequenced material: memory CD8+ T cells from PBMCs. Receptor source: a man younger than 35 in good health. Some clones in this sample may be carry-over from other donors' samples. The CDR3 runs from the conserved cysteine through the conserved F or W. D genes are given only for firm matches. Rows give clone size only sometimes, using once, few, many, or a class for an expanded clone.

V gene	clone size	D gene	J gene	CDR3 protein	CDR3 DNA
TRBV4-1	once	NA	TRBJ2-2	CASSQDGSRGAGELFF	TGCGCCAGCAGCCAAGATGGAAGTAGGGGTGCCGGGGAGCTGTTTTTT
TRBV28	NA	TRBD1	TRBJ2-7	CASSLGTGGIYEQYF	TGTGCCAGCAGTTTAGGGACAGGGGGGATCTACGAGCAGTACTTC
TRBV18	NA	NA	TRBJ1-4	CASSPPRSWGEEKLFF	TGTGCCAGCTCACCACCCCGGAGTTGGGGAGAAGAAAAACTGTTTTTT
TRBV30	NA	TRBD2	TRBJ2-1	CAWSREVNNEQFF	TGTGCCTGGAGCCGGGAGGTAAACAATGAGCAGTTCTTC
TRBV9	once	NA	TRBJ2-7	CASSVGAYSYEQYF	TGTGCCAGCAGCGTAGGTGCCTACTCCTACGAGCAGTACTTC
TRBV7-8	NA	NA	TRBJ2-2	CASSLVGGSANTGELFF	TGTGCCAGCAGCTTAGTCGGCGGTAGCGCGAACACCGGGGAGCTGTTTTTT
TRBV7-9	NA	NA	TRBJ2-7	CASSSPGGYEQYF	TGTGCCAGCAGCTCTCCCGGAGGCTACGAGCAGTACTTC
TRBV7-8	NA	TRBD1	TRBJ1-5	CASSKDRGTNQPQHF	TGTGCCAGCAGCAAGGACAGGGGAACCAATCAGCCCCAGCATTTT
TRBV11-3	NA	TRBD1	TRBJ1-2	CASSLGAPGQGVTNYGYTF	TGTGCCAGCAGCTTAGGGGCCCCAGGACAGGGGGTTACTAACTATGGCTACACCTTC
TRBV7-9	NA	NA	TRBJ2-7	CASREGVSYEQYF	TGTGCCAGCAGAGAGGGGGTGTCCTACGAGCAGTACTTC
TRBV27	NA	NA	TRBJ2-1	CASSVVRSYNEQFF	TGTGCCAGCAGTGTCGTGCGCTCCTACAATGAGCAGTTCTTC
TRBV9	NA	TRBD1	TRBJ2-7	CASSVGDRVDEQYF	TGTGCCAGCAGCGTAGGAGACAGGGTGGACGAGCAGTACTTC
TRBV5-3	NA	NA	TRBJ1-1	CARSALGQGMGTEAFF	TGTGCCAGAAGCGCCTTAGGGCAGGGGATGGGCACTGAAGCTTTCTTT
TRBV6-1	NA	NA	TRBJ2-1	CASSGDRSYNEQFF	TGTGCCAGCAGTGGTGACAGGTCCTACAATGAGCAGTTCTTC
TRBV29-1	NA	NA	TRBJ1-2	CSAVRTDYGYTF	TGCAGCGCCGTCCGCACTGACTATGGCTACACCTTC
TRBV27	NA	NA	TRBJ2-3	CASSVGGDTQYF	TGTGCCAGCAGTGTTGGGGGAGATACGCAGTATTTT
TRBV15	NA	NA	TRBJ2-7	CATSQRIQSSYEQYF	TGTGCCACCAGCCAGAGGATACAGAGCTCCTACGAGCAGTACTTC
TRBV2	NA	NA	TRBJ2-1	CASSENTWAEQFF	TGTGCCAGCAGTGAAAATACTTGGGCAGAGCAGTTCTTC
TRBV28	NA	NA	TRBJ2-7	CASSPTGNDYEQYF	TGTGCCAGCAGTCCGACCGGGAACGACTACGAGCAGTACTTC
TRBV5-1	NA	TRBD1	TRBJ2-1	CASSPDRTYNEQFF	TGCGCCAGCAGCCCGGACAGGACCTACAATGAGCAGTTCTTC
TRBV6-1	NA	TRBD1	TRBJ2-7	CASMMGQGYYEQYF	TGTGCCAGCATGATGGGACAGGGTTACTACGAGCAGTACTTC
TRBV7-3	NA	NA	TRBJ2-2	CASSSRTDQSTGELFF	TGTGCCAGCAGCTCCAGGACAGATCAGAGCACCGGGGAGCTGTTTTTT
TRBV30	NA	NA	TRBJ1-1	CAWSRVGGLTEAFF	TGTGCCTGGAGCCGCGTCGGGGGTCTCACTGAAGCTTTCTTT
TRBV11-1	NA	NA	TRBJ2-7	CASSPTRAAPSIYEQYF	TGTGCCAGCAGCCCGACGAGGGCCGCACCGAGTATCTACGAGCAGTACTTC
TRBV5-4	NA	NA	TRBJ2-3	CASSLSREIPDTQYF	TGTGCCAGCAGCTTGTCTAGAGAGATCCCAGATACGCAGTATTTT
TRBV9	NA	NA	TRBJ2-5	CASSTRTEEETQYF	TGTGCCAGCAGCACCCGGACAGAAGAAGAGACCCAGTACTTC
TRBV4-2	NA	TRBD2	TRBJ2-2	CASSQDGPAGEGTGELFF	TGTGCCAGCAGCCAAGATGGTCCAGCGGGAGAGGGCACCGGGGAGCTGTTTTTT
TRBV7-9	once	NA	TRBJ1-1	CASSLWQMNTEAFF	TGTGCCAGCAGCTTATGGCAGATGAACACTGAAGCTTTCTTT
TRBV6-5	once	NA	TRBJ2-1	CASRWVADGGNEQFF	TGTGCCAGCAGGTGGGTAGCGGATGGGGGCAATGAGCAGTTCTTC
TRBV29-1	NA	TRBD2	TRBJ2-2	CSVRGLVPTGELFF	TGCAGCGTACGGGGACTAGTGCCCACCGGGGAGCTGTTTTTT
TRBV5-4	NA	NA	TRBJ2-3	CASSLVSHRVQVPDTQYF	TGTGCCAGCAGCTTGGTATCCCACCGGGTCCAAGTCCCAGATACGCAGTATTTT
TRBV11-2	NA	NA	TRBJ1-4	CASSWSSATNEKLFF	TGTGCCAGCAGCTGGAGTAGTGCAACTAATGAAAAACTGTTTTTT
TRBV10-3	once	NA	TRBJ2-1	CAISDPSANNEQFF	TGTGCCATCAGTGATCCTAGCGCCAACAATGAGCAGTTCTTC
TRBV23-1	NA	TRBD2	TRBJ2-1	CASSQTGGYNEQFF	TGCGCCAGCAGTCAGACGGGGGGCTACAATGAGCAGTTCTTC
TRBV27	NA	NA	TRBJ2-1	CASSLGGRGYNEQFF	TGTGCCAGCAGTTTAGGAGGGAGAGGCTACAATGAGCAGTTCTTC
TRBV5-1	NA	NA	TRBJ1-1	CASSLAGPDEAFF	TGCGCCAGCAGCTTGGCCGGGCCGGATGAAGCTTTCTTT
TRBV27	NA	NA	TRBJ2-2	CASSTSLNTGELFF	TGTGCCAGCAGTACTAGCTTGAACACCGGGGAGCTGTTTTTT
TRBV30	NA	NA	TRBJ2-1	CAWSVLGGAINEQFF	TGTGCCTGGAGTGTACTGGGGGGAGCGATTAATGAGCAGTTCTTC
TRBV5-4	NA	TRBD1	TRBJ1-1	CASSLRQGIMNTEAFF	TGTGCCAGCAGCCTCAGACAGGGAATAATGAACACTGAAGCTTTCTTT